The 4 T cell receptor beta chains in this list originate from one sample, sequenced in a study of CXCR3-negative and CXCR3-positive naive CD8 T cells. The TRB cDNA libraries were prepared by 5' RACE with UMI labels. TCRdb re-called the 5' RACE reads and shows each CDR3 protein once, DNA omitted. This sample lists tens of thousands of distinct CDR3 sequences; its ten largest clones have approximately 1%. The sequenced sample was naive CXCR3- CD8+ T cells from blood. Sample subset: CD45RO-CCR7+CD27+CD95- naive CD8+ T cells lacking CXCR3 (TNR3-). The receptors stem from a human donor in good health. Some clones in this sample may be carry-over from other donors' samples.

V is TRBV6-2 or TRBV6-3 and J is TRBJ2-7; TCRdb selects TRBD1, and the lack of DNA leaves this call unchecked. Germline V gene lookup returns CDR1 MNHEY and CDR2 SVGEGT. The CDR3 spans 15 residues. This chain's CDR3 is CASSYDPGESIEQYF.

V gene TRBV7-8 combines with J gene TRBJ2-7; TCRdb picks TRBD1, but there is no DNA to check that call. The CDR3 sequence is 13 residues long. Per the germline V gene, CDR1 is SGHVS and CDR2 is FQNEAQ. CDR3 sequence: CASSWDKSYEQYF.

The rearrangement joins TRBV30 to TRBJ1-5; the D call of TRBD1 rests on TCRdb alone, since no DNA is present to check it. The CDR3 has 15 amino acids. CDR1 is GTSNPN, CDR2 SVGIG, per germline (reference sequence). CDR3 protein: CAWSPDSYSNQPQHF.

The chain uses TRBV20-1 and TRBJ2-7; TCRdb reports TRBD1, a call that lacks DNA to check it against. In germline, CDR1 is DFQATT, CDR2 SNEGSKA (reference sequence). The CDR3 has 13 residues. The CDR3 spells CSAPWGQTYEQYF.